The next 9 T cell receptor beta chains were all read from a single sample in a study of blood T cell repertoires in COVID-19. Measured with immunoSEQ multiplex PCR; TCRdb has only the in-frame clones, and not every one. The sample includes 110,000 to 150,000 clones, roughly 90% seen only once; the top ten take 2.5% to 3%. The sample comprised peripheral blood. These TCRs come from a man in his sixties with active or convalescent COVID-19.

V gene TRBV5-1 combines with J gene TRBJ2-2; 7 nucleotides agree with TRBD1. Trimming took 7 bases from V and 0 from J; bases not matched to a gene: 3. The germline V gene encodes CDR1 SGHRS and CDR2 YFSETQ. This CDR3 has 14 amino acids. This chain's CDR3 is CASRDSANTGELFF. The CDR3 nucleotides are TGCGCCAGCCGGGACAGTGCGAACACCGGGGAGCTGTTTTTT.

The genes are TRBV6-4 and TRBJ2-5; perhaps TRBD1 as D (6 bases). Germline CDR1 and CDR2: MRHNA and SNTAGT. The CDR3 extends over 15 amino acids. V was pared by 5 bases and J by 1 base, with 14 bases between. The CDR3 protein is CASSPGLGGQETQYF. The CDR3 DNA is TGTGCCAGCAGTCCAGGGTTAGGGGGCCAAGAGACCCAGTACTTC.

This chain joins TRBV28 and TRBJ1-1; TRBD1 agrees at 7 bases. The ends lost 6 bases at V and 5 bases at J; junction bases unmatched: 12. The CDR3 has 15 amino acids. Germline assignment: CDR1 MDHEN and CDR2 SYDVKM. The CDR3 DNA is TGTGCCAGCAGCCCTAACCAGGGGGGTCGTACTGAAGCTTTCTTT. As protein: CASSPNQGGRTEAFF.

With regard to this clone: The same CDR3 also results from other DNA sequences found in this sample. The chain employs TRBV18 and TRBJ1-1; possibly TRBD1 for D (5 bases). Germline values: CDR1 KGHSH, CDR2 LQKENI. This CDR3 is built from 13 residues. The V end was cut by 3 bases, the J end by 2 bases, with 7 bases between. As DNA, the CDR3 is TGTGCCAGCTCACCGGGGCTCAACACTGAAGCTTTCTTT. It translates to CASSPGLNTEAFF.

The chain carries TRBV27 and TRBJ1-2, with 12 bases identical to TRBD1. The CDR3 length is 15 residues. The V and J ends lost 6 bases and 10 bases, in that order; junction bases with no gene match: 12. Germline CDR1 MNHEY, CDR2 SMNVEV (reference sequence). The CDR3: CASSPLRDRGRVYTF. CDR3 sequence (DNA): TGTGCCAGCAGCCCGTTACGGGACAGGGGGCGAGTCTACACCTTC.

This clone has a handful of counts. This chain uses TRBV6-1 with TRBJ1-5, with 8 bases aligning to TRBD1. Unmatched junction bases numbered 8, after V lost 0 bases and J lost 4 bases. Germline V gives CDR1 MNHNS, CDR2 SASEGT. The CDR3 has 17 residues. In nucleotides, the CDR3 is TGTGCCAGCAGTGAAGCCCGGACAGGGTATGGGAATCAGCCCCAGCATTTT. It specifies CASSEARTGYGNQPQHF.

The genes are TRBV5-1 and TRBJ2-2, with 7 nucleotides matching TRBD1. This CDR3 contains 15 residues. Per the germline V gene, CDR1 is SGHRS and CDR2 is YFSETQ. J gave up 0 bases and V 3 bases, and 2 bases lay outside the gene matches. CDR3: CASSWGTANTGELFF. The CDR3 bases are TGCGCCAGCAGCTGGGGGACAGCGAACACCGGGGAGCTGTTTTTT.

The chain has TRBV4-2 and TRBJ1-5; D not resolved. CDR3 size: 14 residues. Trimming removed 1 base at V and 4 bases at J, with 8 bases between. Looked up from germline, CDR1 is LGHNA and CDR2 is YNFKEQ. CDR3 region: CASSQGLINQPQHF. CDR3 DNA: TGTGCCAGCAGCCAAGGTTTAATAAATCAGCCCCAGCATTTT.

The V and J genes are TRBV4-1 and TRBJ2-5; 10 bases are a match to TRBD1. V shed 1 base and J 6 bases; nucleotides not matched to a gene: 5. The CDR3 totals 15 residues. Germline V lookup: CDR1 MGHRA, CDR2 YSYEKL. CDR3 nucleotide sequence: TGCGCCAGCAGCCAAGTAGTGGGACAGGGGCAGACCCAGTACTTC. This encodes CASSQVVGQGQTQYF.